These 10 T cell receptor beta chains share one sample of origin, sequenced in a study of tumor-infiltrating lymphocytes in primary liver carcinoma. Unsorted whole blood supplied the RNA, and germline DNA was extracted too. Reverse transcription of roughly 0.5 ug total RNA with a constant-region primer produced TCR beta cDNA. The TCR beta library was amplified through three nested multiplex PCR rounds in a modified ARM-PCR procedure. TRBV1-TRBV30 forward primers and a C-beta reverse primer were used in the first two PCR rounds, which each ran for ten to eleven cycles. MiXCR was run by TCRdb on the multiplex PCR reads, yielding one entry per CDR3 protein. The sample holds approximately 300,000 distinct CDR3 sequences, less than 75% seen once. The sequencing sample was made of peripheral blood. These receptor sequences come from a man aged 35-49 years with primary liver carcinoma and hepatitis B virus infection.

To note about this clonotype: The germline gene is not matched at one end of the junction; a read error may be the cause. The rearrangement uses TRBV29-1 and TRBJ2-1; D not certain. Germline V gene lookup returns CDR1 SQVTM and CDR2 ANQGSEA. The CDR3 is 13 residues long. The CDR3 here is CSVDRTQGNEHFF. The CDR3 DNA follows: TGCAGCGTTGACCGTACACAAGGGAACGAGCACTTCTTC.

Remarks on this clonotype: A much larger clone lies a single base off, so this may be a read error. The V and J genes are TRBV12-3 or TRBV12-4 and TRBJ2-1; 9 positions agree with TRBD2. The CDR3 spans 14 residues. Losses at the gene ends were 4 bases for V and 13 bases for J; bases not matched to a gene: 11. The CDR3 region has the DNA TGTGCCAGCAGTTCCGGGACTAGCAGGAGGTATCAGTTCTTC. Its protein is CASSSGTSRRYQFF.

This clonotype came up many times. The chain recombines TRBV6-6 with TRBJ2-5; D is ambiguous. The CDR3 is made up of 12 amino acids. V lost 4 bases, J lost 4 bases, and 7 bases lay in between. Looked up from germline, CDR1 is MNHNY and CDR2 is SVGAGI (reference sequence). CDR3 nucleotides: TGTGCCAGCAGTTCCCTGGGAGAGACCCAGTACTTC. Protein product: CASSSLGETQYF.

The V gene is TRBV5-6, the J gene TRBJ1-3, with D unclear. Trimming pared 3 bases from V and 4 bases from J, leaving 14 bases between. Germline V gene lookup returns CDR1 SGHDT and CDR2 YYEEEE. The CDR3 loop spans 15 amino acids. The CDR3 protein is CASSWNGERGNTIYF. In nucleotides, the CDR3 is TGTGCCAGCAGCTGGAACGGAGAGAGGGGAAACACCATATATTTT.

About this clonotype itself: With a much larger clone just one base away, this may be a read error. The chain couples TRBV6-6 to TRBJ2-3, with D possibly being TRBD1 or TRBD2 (5 bases each). Germline CDR1 MNHNY, CDR2 SVGAGI (reference sequence). The CDR3 is made up of 16 amino acids. The chain's CDR3 is CASSYSPGPPTDTEYF. DNA of the CDR3: TGTGCCAGCAGTTACTCCCCGGGGCCCCCCACAGATACGGAGTATTTT.

With regard to this clonotype: At one end, the junction sequence differs from germline, possibly due to a read error. This CDR3 reads CASSYYRGGPSEQYF. In nucleotides, the CDR3 is TGTGCCAGTAGTTACTACAGGGGGGGGCCTAGCGAGCAGTACTTC. V is TRBV6-2 or TRBV6-3 and J is TRBJ2-7, with D perhaps matching TRBD1 (8 bases). This CDR3 has 15 residues. Germline V gene lookup returns CDR1 MNHEY and CDR2 SVGEGT.

About this clonotype: This may arise from a read error, as a much more abundant clone is one base away. The chain combines TRBV7-8 with TRBJ1-2, with D uncertain. Germline CDR1 reads SGHVS; CDR2 reads FQNEAQ. With 7 bases removed from V and 8 bases from J, the gap between germline ends came to 17 bases. CDR3 length: 13 amino acids. The CDR3 loop is CASNADPLSGYTF. In nucleotides, the CDR3 is TGTGCCAGCAACGCGGACCCATTGAGCGGCTACACCTTC.

This clonotype was seen a single time. The V call is TRBV20-1, the J call TRBJ2-3; 7 bases are a match to TRBD1. CDR1 and CDR2 from the germline V gene are DFQATT and SNEGSKA (reference sequence). CDR3 length equals 14 residues. The trim removed 6 bases at V and 4 bases at J, leaving 10 bases unmatched. CDR3 loop: CSANLAGGSDTQYF. The DNA for the CDR3 is TGCAGTGCCAACCTGGCAGGGGGATCAGATACGCAGTATTTT.

As for this clonotype: A junction end diverges from the germline sequence, so it may reflect a read error. The rearrangement uses TRBV11-3 and TRBJ2-2, with D uncertain. This CDR3 is built from 13 residues. CDR1 and CDR2 (germline): SGHNT, YENEEA. This CDR3 is CTSSVTRAGELFF. The CDR3 DNA is TGTACCAGCAGCGTTACTCGGGCCGGGGAGCTGTTTTTT.

A note on this clonotype: Just one base apart from a much larger clone, this may be a read error. The gene calls are TRBV4-2 and TRBJ2-7; TRBD1 agrees at 7 bases. Germline lookup yields CDR1 LGHNA and CDR2 YNFKEQ. The length of the CDR3 is 14 residues. V lost 6 bases and J lost 2; bases outside the gene matches: 7. The CDR3 loop reads CASSGTVKTYEQYF. The CDR3 DNA sequence: TGTGCCAGCAGTGGGACAGTCAAAACCTACGAGCAGTACTTC.